These 17 T cell receptor beta chains were sequenced from one sample in a study of cytomegalovirus exposure and HLA in healthy donors. The protocol was immunoSEQ multiplex PCR, while the TCRdb copy is restricted to in-frame clones and leaves out a portion. This sample has 260,000 or so clones, with approximately 87% found just once. Sequences were obtained from PBMCs. The receptors were sampled from a man in his late teens or twenties in good health and CMV-seronegative.

This clone has a single count. The J gene is TRBJ1-1, the V gene TRBV28; tentatively, D is TRBD1 (6 bases). The CDR3 sequence is 12 residues long. The V end lost 3 bases, the J end lost 7 bases, and 9 bases lay between the germline ends. Germline V gives CDR1 MDHEN, CDR2 SYDVKM. This CDR3 is CASSLEDSEAFF. In nucleotides, the CDR3 is TGTGCCAGCAGTTTGGAGGACAGTGAAGCTTTCTTT.

This chain's CDR3 is CASSQRTGRDTGELFF. The DNA for the CDR3 is TGTGCCAGCAGCCAACGGACAGGGCGGGACACCGGGGAGCTGTTTTTT. V gene TRBV9 combines with J gene TRBJ2-2, with 8 bases matching TRBD1. Trimming cost V 4 bases and J 3 bases; bases outside gene matches: 8. This CDR3 has 16 residues. Germline V CDR1 and CDR2: SGDLS, YYNGEE. The full variable domain, rest sourced from reference TRBV9 and TRBJ2-2, is DSGVTQTPKHLITATGQRVTLRCSPRSGDLSVYWYQQSLDQGLQFLIQYYNGEERAKGNILERFSAQQFPDLHSELNLSSLELGDSALYFCASSQRTGRDTGELFFGEGSRLTVL.

The chain couples TRBV7-2 to TRBJ2-5; tentatively, D is TRBD1 (7 bases). Trimming left V 3 bases short and J 4 bases short, with 9 bases between. This CDR3 contains 13 residues. Germline values: CDR1 SGHTA, CDR2 FQGNSA. The chain's CDR3 is CASSFQGGETQYF. The CDR3 DNA sequence: TGTGCCAGCAGCTTCCAGGGGGGAGAGACCCAGTACTTC. Combining the CDR3 with reference TRBV7-2 and TRBJ2-5 gives the whole variable domain GAGVSQSPSNKVTEKGKDVELRCDPISGHTALYWYRQSLGQGLEFLIYFQGNSAPDKSGLPSDRFSAERTGGSVSTLTIQRTQQEDSAVYLCASSFQGGETQYFGPGTRLLVL.

In this sample, this clone turned up once. The CDR3 protein is CASSMTGHEQFF. The CDR3 coding sequence is TGTGCCAGCAGCATGACAGGGCACGAGCAGTTCTTC. The chain has TRBV27 and TRBJ2-1, with TRBD1 identical over 7 bases. The V and J ends lost 6 bases and 10 bases, in that order; junction bases with no gene match: 6. Germline assignment: CDR1 MNHEY and CDR2 SMNVEV (reference sequence). The length of the CDR3 is 12 residues.

The gene calls are TRBV6-1 and TRBJ2-7; D might be TRBD1 (6 bases). V lost 4 bases to trimming and J lost 6 bases, with 13 bases between them. The CDR3 loop spans 13 amino acids. The germline CDR1 and CDR2 sequences are MNHNS and SASEGT. CDR3 sequence: CASSGQQGPEQYF. DNA of the CDR3: TGTGCCAGCAGTGGCCAACAGGGTCCCGAGCAGTACTTC.

J is TRBJ2-2 and V is TRBV5-1; D is unresolved. V was trimmed by 2 bases and J by 6 bases, leaving 11 bases between them. Germline CDR1 SGHRS, CDR2 YFSETQ. This CDR3 is built from 14 residues. The CDR3 DNA follows: TGCGCCAGCAGCTTAGCCCCCCCCGCCGGGGAGCTGTTTTTT. This sequence encodes CASSLAPPAGELFF.

The gene calls are TRBV30 and TRBJ2-2; perhaps TRBD1 as D (5 bases). The CDR3 covers 13 residues. Germline values: CDR1 GTSNPN, CDR2 SVGIG (reference sequence). V was pared by 0 bases and J by 6 bases, with 8 bases between. CDR3 bases: TGTGCCTGGAGTGTAGTGGGGCCCGGGGAGCTGTTTTTT. This gives the protein CAWSVVGPGELFF. The full variable domain, in which reference TRBV30 and TRBJ2-2 provide the parts outside the CDR3, is SQTIHQWPATLVQPVGSPLSLECTVEGTSNPNLYWYRQAAGRGLQLLFYSVGIGQISSEVPQNLSASRPQDRQFILSSKKLLLSDSGFYLCAWSVVGPGELFFGEGSRLTVL.

The chain has TRBV9 and TRBJ2-2, with D perhaps TRBD2 (5 bases). The length of the CDR3 is 18 residues. V shed 3 bases and J shed 3 bases, with 21 bases lying between them. Germline lookup yields CDR1 SGDLS and CDR2 YYNGEE. The CDR3 here is CASSAQLVRVSDTGELFF. The CDR3 bases are TGTGCCAGCAGCGCCCAGCTAGTGAGGGTATCGGACACCGGGGAGCTGTTTTTT.

This clone was seen only once. The chain combines TRBV18 with TRBJ2-7, with 9 nucleotides matching TRBD2. With V trimmed by 3 bases and J by 3 bases, 9 bases remained unmatched. Germline CDR1 and CDR2: KGHSH and LQKENI. This CDR3 region has 16 residues. This CDR3 is CASSPQEREAFYEQYF. DNA for the CDR3: TGTGCCAGCTCACCTCAAGAGCGGGAGGCTTTCTACGAGCAGTACTTC.

The chain recombines TRBV29-1 with TRBJ2-2; 8 bases are a match to TRBD1. J lost 2 bases, V lost 4 bases, and 3 bases had no gene match. The CDR3 contains 14 residues. Germline assignment: CDR1 SQVTM and CDR2 ANQGSEA. CDR3 amino acids: CSVAGQGNTGELFF. As DNA, the CDR3 is TGCAGCGTTGCAGGACAGGGAAACACCGGGGAGCTGTTTTTT.

The V call is TRBV5-1, the J call TRBJ1-1; 7 nucleotides agree with TRBD1. Germline loops: CDR1 SGHRS, CDR2 YFSETQ. V lost 5 bases to trimming and J lost 0 bases; unmatched junction nucleotides: 4. There are 14 residues in the CDR3. The CDR3 reads CASSRTGLNTEAFF. The CDR3 DNA is TGCGCCAGCAGTCGGACAGGTTTGAACACTGAAGCTTTCTTT. The variable domain in full, completed from reference TRBV5-1 and TRBJ1-1, reads KAGVTQTPRYLIKTRGQQVTLSCSPISGHRSVSWYQQTPGQGLQFLFEYFSETQRNKGNFPGRFSGRQFSNSRSEMNVSTLELGDSALYLCASSRTGLNTEAFFGQGTRLTVV.

The CDR3 region has the DNA TGTGCCAGCAGCTTGGGGGACAGGGCGGCTGAAGCTTTCTTT. Its translation: CASSLGDRAAEAFF. The chain joins TRBV11-2 to TRBJ1-1; 9 bases are shared with TRBD1. Germline CDR1 and CDR2: SGHAT and FQNNGV. The CDR3 length is 14 residues. V gave up 3 bases and J gave up 6 bases; unmatched junction bases: 5.

Details on this clone: This CDR3 is also generated by other DNA sequences in the sample. This chain connects TRBV7-2 to TRBJ2-7; the D gene is possibly TRBD2 (5 bases). Germline V gives CDR1 SGHTA, CDR2 FQGNSA. V lost 3 bases, J lost 0 bases, and 6 bases lay in between. The CDR3 has 13 amino acids. The CDR3 DNA reads as TGTGCCAGCAGCTTGGGAGTCTCCTACGAGCAGTACTTC. This encodes CASSLGVSYEQYF.

The V call is TRBV5-1, the J call TRBJ1-5, with a tentative D call TRBD1 (6 bases). V lost 3 bases and J lost 7, with 11 bases in between. CDR1 SGHRS and CDR2 YFSETQ come from the germline V gene. The CDR3 loop spans 13 amino acids. The CDR3 region is CASSYSGQQPQHF. CDR3 DNA: TGCGCCAGCAGCTACTCGGGACAACAGCCCCAGCATTTT.

The chain combines TRBV6-5 with TRBJ1-3; no reliable D call. This CDR3 comprises 14 residues. Germline CDR1 and CDR2: MNHEY and SVGAGI. The V and J ends lost 2 bases and 4 bases respectively, with 9 bases between them. Here the CDR3 reads CASSYLTTGNTIYF. The CDR3 DNA reads TGTGCCAGCAGTTACCTCACGACAGGAAACACCATATATTTT.

The CDR3 nucleotides are TGCGCCAGCAGCCAAGAATACCACATAGGACAGGGAGCGTACTTC. Encoded protein: CASSQEYHIGQGAYF. V and J are TRBV4-1 and TRBJ2-4; 8 bases are shared with TRBD1. J lost 15 bases, V lost 0 bases, and 13 bases had no gene match. CDR1 and CDR2 from the germline V gene are MGHRA and YSYEKL. This CDR3 spans 15 amino acids.

The V and J genes are TRBV6-5 and TRBJ2-1; TRBD1 matches 7 bases. J lost 8 bases, V lost 6 bases, and 10 bases had no gene match. The CDR3 extends over 14 amino acids. Germline loops: CDR1 MNHEY, CDR2 SVGAGI. The DNA of the CDR3 is TGTGCCAGCAGAGGGGGCCTGTCCCCTTATGAGCAGTTCTTC. It is translated as CASRGGLSPYEQFF.